This TCR beta chain was observed in a study of T-cell reconstitution after alpha-beta-depleted transplantation in children. Study results and limitations: Alpha-beta T cells about two months after transplant reportedly derived from several hundred expanded graft clones.

Construction of the TCRbeta library involved unique molecular identifiers. A single record per CDR3 protein comes from TCRdb applying MiXCR to the PCR reads. The data show 450,000 to 700,000 distinct CDR3 sequences, roughly a quarter seen once. Germline V lookup: CDR1 GTSNPN, CDR2 SVGIG (reference sequence). The CDR3 consists of 13 residues. For this clonotype: Antigen unknown.

This material consisted of PBMCs, taken before TCRalphabeta/CD19-depleted stem cell transplant. The receptor was derived from a boy less than two years old with Wiskott-Aldrich syndrome, due to receive a stem cell transplant. J is TRBJ1-1 and V is TRBV30; possible D gene TRBD1, 6 bases. The DNA of the CDR3 is TGTGTAACAGGGTCACTCTTAGACACTGAAGCTTTCTTT. Amino acids: CVTGSLLDTEAFF.